These 6 T cell receptor beta chains were all obtained from the same sample, sequenced in a study of blood T cell repertoires in COVID-19. The data were produced by immunoSEQ multiplex PCR, yet TCRdb's version contains in-frame clones alone and is incomplete. The table includes approximately 110,000 clones, around 90% detected once. Sequencing was carried out using peripheral blood. These receptors were collected from a human donor in a cohort sampled during active COVID-19.

CDR3 sequence (DNA): TGTGCCACCAGTGACTCCGACAGGGGGATTCGGGAGACCCAGTACTTC. Its protein is CATSDSDRGIRETQYF. The V gene is TRBV24-1, the J gene TRBJ2-5; TRBD1 aligns across 9 bases. CDR3 length equals 16 residues. Germline V gene sequence: CDR1 KGHDR, CDR2 SFDVKD. V shed 4 bases and J 5 bases; nucleotides not matched to a gene: 10.

The J gene is TRBJ2-2, the V gene TRBV19; D is uncertain. In germline, CDR1 is LNHDA, CDR2 SQIVND (reference sequence). The CDR3 extends over 17 amino acids. V was shortened by 4 bases and J by 4 bases, with 19 bases between the two germline ends. The chain's CDR3 is CASSTPLAGTLTGELFF. The CDR3 DNA follows: TGTGCCAGTAGTACCCCTCTGGCAGGAACCCTCACCGGGGAGCTGTTTTTT.

The chain carries TRBV10-3 and TRBJ2-3, with 7 nucleotides matching TRBD1. The germline V gene has CDR1 ENHRY and CDR2 SYGVKD. Trimming at V came to 10 bases and at J to 0 bases, leaving 7 bases not matched to a gene. This CDR3 region has 14 residues. CDR3 sequence reads: CATRQGTSTDTQYF. The CDR3 nucleotides are TGTGCCACACGACAGGGCACTAGCACAGATACGCAGTATTTT.

The V gene is TRBV5-8, the J gene TRBJ1-2; 10 bases agree with TRBD1. The germline V gene encodes CDR1 SGHTS and CDR2 YDEGEE. With 5 bases clipped from V and 13 bases from J, the junction kept 17 bases outside the gene matches. CDR3 length: 15 residues. The CDR3 DNA sequence: TGTGCCAGCAGATCCTACGGGACAGGGGACCGGGAGGTCACCTTC. Amino acids: CASRSYGTGDREVTF.

The rearrangement links TRBV7-9 to TRBJ2-7; 11 nucleotides match TRBD1. Per the germline V gene, CDR1 is SEHNR and CDR2 is FQNEAQ (reference sequence). The length of the CDR3 is 14 residues. Trimming took 5 bases from V and 5 from J; bases not matched to a gene: 5. CDR3 amino acids: CASSRGTGGNEQYF. Here the CDR3 DNA reads TGTGCCAGCAGCCGCGGGACAGGGGGTAACGAGCAGTACTTC.

This rearrangement joins TRBV7-9 to TRBJ2-3; D gene uncertain. The V end was cut by 0 bases, the J end by 0 bases, with 13 bases between. Germline CDR1 and CDR2: SEHNR and FQNEAQ (reference sequence). CDR3 length equals 17 residues. The chain's CDR3 is CASSLALIPRSTDTQYF. CDR3 DNA: TGTGCCAGCAGCTTAGCCTTAATTCCCCGGAGCACAGATACGCAGTATTTT.